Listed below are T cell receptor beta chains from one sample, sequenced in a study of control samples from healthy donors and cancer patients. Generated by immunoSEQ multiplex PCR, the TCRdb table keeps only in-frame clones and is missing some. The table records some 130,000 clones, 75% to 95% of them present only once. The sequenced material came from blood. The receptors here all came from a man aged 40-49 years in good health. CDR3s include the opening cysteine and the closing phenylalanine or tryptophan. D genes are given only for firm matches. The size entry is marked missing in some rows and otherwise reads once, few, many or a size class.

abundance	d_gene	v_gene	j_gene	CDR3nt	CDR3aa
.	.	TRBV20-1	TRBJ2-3	TGCAGTGCGCGACAGGCAGATACGCAGTATTTT	CSARQADTQYF
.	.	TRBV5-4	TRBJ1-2	TGTGCCAGCAGCTTGGCACAGGGCCCTAGCTATGGCTACACCTTC	CASSLAQGPSYGYTF
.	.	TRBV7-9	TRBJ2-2	TGTGCCAGCAGCTTAGATTCGAACACCGGGGAGCTGTTTTTT	CASSLDSNTGELFF
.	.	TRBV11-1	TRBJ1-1	TGTGCCACCATTGATCCCGGGACTGAAGCTTTCTTT	CATIDPGTEAFF
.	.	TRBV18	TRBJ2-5	TGTGCCAGCTCACCAGGCAGGACGCAAGAGACCCAGTACTTC	CASSPGRTQETQYF
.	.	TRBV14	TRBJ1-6	TGTGCCTCCGGCGGGCAGTTTAATTCACCCCTCCACTTT	CASGGQFNSPLHF
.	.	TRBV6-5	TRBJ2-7	TGTGCCAGCAGTAACAGGGGAGGCTCCTACGAGCAGTACTTC	CASSNRGGSYEQYF
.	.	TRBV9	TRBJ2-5	TGTGCCAGCAGCGCGGGAGAGACCCAGTACTTC	CASSAGETQYF
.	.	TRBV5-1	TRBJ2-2	TGCGCCAGCAGTCTTGGGACGGTCACCGGGGAGCTGTTTTTT	CASSLGTVTGELFF
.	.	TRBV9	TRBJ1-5	TGTGCCAGCAGCGTTGGAGGGAGGAGGGATCAGCCCCAGCATTTT	CASSVGGRRDQPQHF
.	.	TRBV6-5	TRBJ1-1	TGTGCCAGCAGTTACTTCCAGAACACTGAAGCTTTCTTT	CASSYFQNTEAFF
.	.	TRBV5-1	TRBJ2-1	TGCGCCAGCAGCAGGGACCCACATGGGGATGAGCAGTTCTTC	CASSRDPHGDEQFF
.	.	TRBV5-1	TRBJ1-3	TGCGCCAGCAGCTCGTTACCCAGCTCTGGAAACACCATATATTTT	CASSSLPSSGNTIYF
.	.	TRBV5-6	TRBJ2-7	TGTGCCAGCAGGTCACTAGAAAAACCTAGCTCCTACGAGCAGTACTTC	CASRSLEKPSSYEQYF
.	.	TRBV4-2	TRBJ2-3	TGTGCCAGCGCACTCGGCGGCGCCAGCACAGATACGCAGTATTTT	CASALGGASTDTQYF
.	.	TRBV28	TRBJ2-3	TGTGCGACCAGGGAAGGGAGACGGGATACGCAGTATTTT	CATREGRRDTQYF
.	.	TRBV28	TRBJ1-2	TGTGCCACCAAAGAGGCTCGCTATGGCTACACCTTC	CATKEARYGYTF
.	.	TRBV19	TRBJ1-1	TGTGCCAGTAGCTCTCAGGGAAGGAAAACTGAAGCTTTCTTT	CASSSQGRKTEAFF
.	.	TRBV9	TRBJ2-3	TGTGCCAGCAGCTCAACCCAGGGGCGGGCAGATACGCAGTATTTT	CASSSTQGRADTQYF
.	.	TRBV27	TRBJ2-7	TGTGCCAGCAGTCTTAATCCCCGGAGCGAGCAGTACTTC	CASSLNPRSEQYF
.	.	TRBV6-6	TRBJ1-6	TGTGCCAGCGCGGAGGGGGGTTATAATTCACCCCTCCACTTT	CASAEGGYNSPLHF
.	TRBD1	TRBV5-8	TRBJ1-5	TGTGCCAGCAGCCCACAAGGGACAGGCAATCAGCCCCAGCATTTT	CASSPQGTGNQPQHF
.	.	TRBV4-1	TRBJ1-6	TGCGCCAGCAGCCAAGATCATGGTAGGAGCTCCTATAATTCACCCCTCCACTTT	CASSQDHGRSSYNSPLHF
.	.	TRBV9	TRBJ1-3	TGTGCCAGCAGTGCGGGGAGCTCTGGAAACACCATATATTTT	CASSAGSSGNTIYF
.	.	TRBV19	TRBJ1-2	TGTGCCAGTCATTTGCGGGGGTCTTATGGCTACACCTTC	CASHLRGSYGYTF
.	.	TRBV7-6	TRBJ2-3	TGTGCCAGCAGCTTAGCGTCAGACACAGATACGCAGTATTTT	CASSLASDTDTQYF
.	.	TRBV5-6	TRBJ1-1	TGTGCCAGCACGAGGGGCACTGAAGCTTTCTTT	CASTRGTEAFF
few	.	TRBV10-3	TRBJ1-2	TGTGCCATCAGTGGGGAAAGGGCCCGGGATGGCTACACCTTC	CAISGERARDGYTF
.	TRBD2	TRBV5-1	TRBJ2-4	TGCGCCAGCAGCTTGGCTGGGACTAGCGGGGGTCACAAAAACATTCAGTACTTC	CASSLAGTSGGHKNIQYF
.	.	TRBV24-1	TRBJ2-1	TGTGCCACCAGCGCGTCTAGGGGGGGCCTGTTCTTC	CATSASRGGLFF
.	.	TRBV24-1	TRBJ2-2	TGTGCCACCAGCAGGGGCACCGGGGAGCTGTTTTTT	CATSRGTGELFF
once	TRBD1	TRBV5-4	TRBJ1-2	TGTGCCAGCAGCTTACAGGGACAGGGGACAGGCTACACCTTC	CASSLQGQGTGYTF
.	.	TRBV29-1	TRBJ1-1	TGCAGCGCTCCCAAGGTAGGAAAGACTGAAGCTTTCTTT	CSAPKVGKTEAFF
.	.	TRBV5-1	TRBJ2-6	TGCGCCAGCAGCTACTACCTCAGCACTTCCTCTGGGGCCAACGTCCTGACTTTC	CASSYYLSTSSGANVLTF
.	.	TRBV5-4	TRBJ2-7	TGTGCCAGCAGCTCTAGAGGGGGGACCTACGAGCAGTACTTC	CASSSRGGTYEQYF